This is a list of T cell receptor beta chains from one sample in a study of T cell responses to AZD1222 COVID-19 vaccine. The method was immunoSEQ multiplex PCR; TCRdb's version includes in-frame clones alone and lacks a portion of them. The data hold 75,000 to 85,000 clones, with about nine tenths observed a single time. Sequencing was performed on peripheral blood, taken on day 0 of AZD1222 vaccination. Receptors were obtained from an adult in good health. The CDR3 runs from the conserved cysteine through the conserved F or W. Fields, in order: clone size, V gene, D gene, J gene, CDR3 DNA, CDR3 protein. A D gene is named only where the DNA matches it firmly. A clone size is listed for some rows: how often the clone was seen (once, few, many), or a class if it is expanded.

>once|TRBV18|NA|TRBJ1-2
TGTGCCAGCTCACCGGTCTTGGGGCGTAACTATGGCTACACCTTC
CASSPVLGRNYGYTF
>few|TRBV5-8|NA|TRBJ2-5
TGTGCCAGCATAAAAGGGGAGACCCAGTACTTC
CASIKGETQYF
>NA|TRBV30|NA|TRBJ2-7
TGTGCCTGGAGTGTTTGGGGGGACGAGCAGTACTTC
CAWSVWGDEQYF
>NA|TRBV20-1|NA|TRBJ2-4
TGCAGTGCTAGTTTGGGTCAAACTCAAAACATTCAGTACTTC
CSASLGQTQNIQYF
>NA|TRBV18|TRBD1|TRBJ1-4
TGTGCCAGCTCACCAGTCGGGGACAGAAAACTGTTTTTT
CASSPVGDRKLFF
>NA|TRBV18|NA|TRBJ2-1
TGTGCCAGCTCACCACCGTCGAGTACTCTCTACAATGAGCAGTTCTTC
CASSPPSSTLYNEQFF
>few|TRBV5-1|TRBD1|TRBJ2-3
TGCGCCAGCAGCTTGGGACAGGGTTCGGACTTCTTTAACACAGATACGCAGTATTTT
CASSLGQGSDFFNTDTQYF
>few|TRBV15|NA|TRBJ2-6
TGTGCCACCAGCAGAGATGCAGACTCTGGGGCCAACGTCCTGACTTTC
CATSRDADSGANVLTF
>NA|TRBV10-3|TRBD1|TRBJ1-2
TGTGCCATTACGCCCCAAACCGGGACAGCATATGGCTACACCTTC
CAITPQTGTAYGYTF
>NA|TRBV4-1|TRBD2|TRBJ2-1
TGCGCCAGCAGCCAAGGGAGCGGGAGTTCAGATGAGCAGTTCTTC
CASSQGSGSSDEQFF
>NA|TRBV18|NA|TRBJ1-4
TGTGCCAGTGCGACCAGCGCAACTAATGAAAAACTGTTTTTT
CASATSATNEKLFF
>NA|TRBV6-2/TRBV6-3|NA|TRBJ1-1
TGTGCCAGCAGTGGACTGTCCCATACTGAAGCTTTCTTT
CASSGLSHTEAFF
>NA|TRBV27|NA|TRBJ1-5
TGTGCCAGCAGCCTGGCTTATAGCAATCAGCCCCAGCATTTT
CASSLAYSNQPQHF
>NA|TRBV24-1|NA|TRBJ1-1
TGTGCCACCAGTCCGAGCGGGGAGAACACTGAAGCTTTCTTT
CATSPSGENTEAFF
>NA|TRBV4-1|NA|TRBJ1-3
TGCGCCAGCAGCCTATCATGGGACGCCCAAGTCCACACCATATATTTT
CASSLSWDAQVHTIYF
>NA|TRBV3-1/TRBV3-2|NA|TRBJ1-3
TGTGCCAGCAGCCAGCACGCAAACTCTGGAAACACCATATATTTT
CASSQHANSGNTIYF
>once|TRBV6-5|NA|TRBJ1-6
TGTGCCAGCAGAAGACAGTATAATTCACCCCTCCACTTT
CASRRQYNSPLHF
>NA|TRBV27|TRBD1|TRBJ2-5
TGTGCCAGCAGTTTATGGACAGGGGAAGAGACCCAGTACTTC
CASSLWTGEETQYF
>few|TRBV5-1|NA|TRBJ2-5
TGCGCCAGCAGCTTAGGGACTCTCCAAGAGACCCAGTACTTC
CASSLGTLQETQYF
>NA|TRBV6-5|NA|TRBJ1-3
TGTGCCACACTAGACGGAAGCTCTGGAAACACCATATATTTT
CATLDGSSGNTIYF
>NA|TRBV10-2|NA|TRBJ1-6
TGCGCCAGCAGTGAGTCCCAACCAGGGAAAACAAATTCACCCCTCCACTTT
CASSESQPGKTNSPLHF
>NA|TRBV3-1/TRBV3-2|TRBD2|TRBJ2-1
TGTGCCAGTAAACGGGAGGGTGATAATGAGCAGTTCTTC
CASKREGDNEQFF
>NA|TRBV2|TRBD1|TRBJ1-4
TGTGCCAGCGAAGGGACAGGGTTTGAAAAACTGTTTTTT
CASEGTGFEKLFF
>NA|TRBV5-8|NA|TRBJ1-1
TGTGCCAGCAGCGTGTTGGGCCTAGACACTGAAGCTTTCTTT
CASSVLGLDTEAFF
>NA|TRBV7-6|NA|TRBJ1-6
TGTGCCAGCAGCTTAAGGAATTCACCCCTCCACTTT
CASSLRNSPLHF
>NA|TRBV7-2|NA|TRBJ1-6
TGTGCCAGCAGCCCGATGTGGAATTCACCCCTCCACTTT
CASSPMWNSPLHF
>NA|TRBV10-3|NA|TRBJ1-2
TGTGCCATCAGTGAGTCCAGGCAGGGCGGGGGCTACACCTTC
CAISESRQGGGYTF
>NA|TRBV24-1|NA|TRBJ1-5
TGTGCCACCAGTGCGGGGGCGGGGGGCTCCAATCAGCCCCAGCATTTT
CATSAGAGGSNQPQHF